The 25 T cell receptor beta chains given below trace back to one sample, sequenced in a study of beta chain features in type 1 diabetes. These receptors are not linked to any known antigen. General study findings and limits: The study found moderately but significantly shorter TCRB CDR3s in all four CD4+ subsets of Type 1 diabetes patients.

The authors reverse transcribed all of the isolated RNA, so sequencing captured expressed TCRB transcripts. The table came from immunoSEQ multiplex PCR; TCRdb's copy has only in-frame clones and leaves some out. Here the sample spans roughly 180,000 clones, 7.8% being singletons. The material sequenced was central memory CD4+ T cells from blood. The receptor set was obtained from a woman aged 40 to 50 with type 1 diabetes.

This clone was detected ten times or more. The chain couples TRBV9 to TRBJ1-2; weak D call: TRBD1 (5 bases). The CDR3 totals 12 residues. Trimming stripped 4 bases from V and 1 base from J, with 5 bases between. CDR1 is SGDLS and CDR2 is YYNGEE in the germline V gene. The CDR3 region is CASSRGNYGYTF. The CDR3 DNA follows: TGTGCCAGCAGCAGGGGTAACTATGGCTACACCTTC.

Many counts were recorded for this clone. This sequence joins TRBV6-5 and TRBJ2-7, with 8 bases matching TRBD1. V lost 2 bases to trimming and J lost 3 bases; unmatched junction nucleotides: 3. Germline-derived CDR1 and CDR2 are MNHEY and SVGAGI. The CDR3 length is 14 residues. CDR3 protein: CASSYGGQVYEQYF. The CDR3 DNA reads TGTGCCAGCAGTTACGGGGGACAGGTCTACGAGCAGTACTTC.

This clone was found a few times. The genes are TRBV5-1 and TRBJ2-1, with TRBD2 matching 10 bases. CDR3 length equals 14 residues. V gave up 0 bases and J gave up 10 bases; unmatched junction bases: 4. Germline V gene lookup returns CDR1 SGHRS and CDR2 YFSETQ. CDR3 DNA sequence: TGCGCCAGCAGCTTGGTTCTAGCGGGGGCCGAGCAGTTCTTC. It is translated as CASSLVLAGAEQFF.

A few counts support this clone. The chain joins TRBV28 to TRBJ1-4; D not resolved. Germline CDR1 and CDR2: MDHEN and SYDVKM. The CDR3 loop spans 15 amino acids. V was shortened by 3 bases and J by 3 bases, with 11 bases between the two germline ends. The CDR3 reads CASSLINGANEKLFF. In nucleotides, the CDR3 is TGTGCCAGCAGTTTGATCAACGGGGCTAATGAAAAACTGTTTTTT.

The rearrangement uses TRBV30 and TRBJ1-6; D not certain. Germline CDR1 GTSNPN, CDR2 SVGIG (reference sequence). The V and J ends lost 8 bases and 12 bases respectively, with 20 bases between them. The CDR3 contains 13 residues. The CDR3 here is CAGLGVSEGPLHF. The CDR3 DNA reads as TGTGCCGGCCTCGGAGTGTCAGAAGGACCCCTCCACTTT.

The table lists this clone with a few counts. This rearrangement joins TRBV9 to TRBJ1-1; the D gene is possibly TRBD1 (5 bases). The V end was cut by 0 bases, the J end by 7 bases, with 10 bases between. This CDR3 is built from 13 residues. Germline CDR1 SGDLS, CDR2 YYNGEE. DNA for the CDR3: TGTGCCAGCAGCGTAGGTCCAGGGCTTGAAGCTTTCTTT. Its translation is CASSVGPGLEAFF.

This clone was picked up many times. The chain combines TRBV28 with TRBJ2-4; 8 bases map to TRBD2. The CDR3 has 14 residues. V trimming: 5 bases; J trimming: 3 bases; junction bases outside the gene matches: 3. Per germline, CDR1 MDHEN and CDR2 SYDVKM. This CDR3 reads CASSPAGVKNIQYF. The CDR3 region has the DNA TGTGCCAGCAGTCCAGCGGGAGTCAAAAACATTCAGTACTTC.

V and J are TRBV4-3 and TRBJ2-3; 8 bases are a match to TRBD1. The CDR3 contains 16 residues. Trimming removed 0 bases from V and 3 bases from J; junction bases left unmatched: 5. From germline, CDR1 is LGHNA and CDR2 YSLEER. The CDR3 nucleotides are TGCGCCAGCAGCCAAGAGCCAGGGGGCAGGACAGATACGCAGTATTTT. This codes for CASSQEPGGRTDTQYF.

In its sample, this clone was seen a few times. The rearrangement links TRBV18 to TRBJ1-4; D ambiguous. The CDR3 sequence is 13 residues long. Per germline, CDR1 KGHSH and CDR2 LQKENI. V shed 6 bases and J shed 7 bases, with 12 bases lying between them. CDR3 nucleotides: TGTGCCAGCTCGGGCTCGTTCGGTGAAAAACTGTTTTTT. Protein sequence: CASSGSFGEKLFF.

This clone was observed a handful of times. The chain joins TRBV27 to TRBJ2-3; TRBD1 agrees at 9 bases. V shed 2 bases and J 0 bases; nucleotides not matched to a gene: 3. The CDR3 has 16 amino acids. Per germline, CDR1 MNHEY and CDR2 SMNVEV (reference sequence). The CDR3 loop reads CASSLRQGGSTDTQYF. CDR3 nucleotide sequence: TGTGCCAGCAGTTTAAGACAGGGGGGTAGCACAGATACGCAGTATTTT.

The sample holds many counts of this clone. The chain uses TRBV6-5 and TRBJ2-4; D possibly corresponds to TRBD2 (5 bases). This CDR3 has 15 residues. In germline, CDR1 is MNHEY, CDR2 SVGAGI. V shed 2 bases and J shed 6 bases, with 14 bases lying between them. The CDR3 is CASSYEGGPLNIQYF. DNA for the CDR3: TGTGCCAGCAGTTACGAGGGCGGACCACTAAACATTCAGTACTTC.

This clone occurred many times. This chain connects TRBV30 to TRBJ1-2; no definite D call. V dropped 3 bases and J dropped 3 bases, with 14 bases sitting between them. This CDR3 region has 14 residues. Germline V gene lookup returns CDR1 GTSNPN and CDR2 SVGIG (reference sequence). The CDR3 sequence: CAWSPNGIHYGYTF. The CDR3 region has the DNA TGTGCCTGGAGCCCTAACGGGATTCACTATGGCTACACCTTC.

DNA of the CDR3: TGTGCCAGCAGCCATAAGGGTGCGGGCGGTAGCTCCTACGAGCAGTACTTC. Its protein product is CASSHKGAGGSSYEQYF. The gene calls are TRBV27 and TRBJ2-7; TRBD2 is a possible D gene (5 bases). The length of the CDR3 is 17 residues. V was clipped by 6 bases and J by 0 bases, with 21 bases between them. The germline CDR1 and CDR2 sequences are MNHEY and SMNVEV (reference sequence).

The rearrangement links TRBV9 to TRBJ1-1; 7 bases agree with TRBD1. The CDR3 contains 12 residues. Losses at the gene ends were 3 bases for V and 11 bases for J; bases not matched to a gene: 7. CDR1 and CDR2 (germline): SGDLS, YYNGEE. In DNA, the CDR3 is TGTGCCAGCAGCGCCCAAGACAGGGCGGCTTTCTTT. It translates to CASSAQDRAAFF.

The sample holds a few counts of this clone. The chain has TRBV4-1 and TRBJ2-5; D may be TRBD2 (6 bases). This CDR3 has 15 amino acids. The V gene lost 0 bases and the J gene lost 4 bases, with 12 bases spanning the gap. Germline CDR1 and CDR2: MGHRA and YSYEKL. In DNA, the CDR3 is TGCGCCAGCAGCCAAGATAGGGGAGGTGGAGAGACCCAGTACTTC. Translated: CASSQDRGGGETQYF.

This clone has at least ten counts. The V and J genes are TRBV28 and TRBJ1-1; 7 bases agree with TRBD1. This CDR3 has 14 amino acids. CDR1 and CDR2 from the germline V gene are MDHEN and SYDVKM. V lost 4 bases and J lost 1; bases outside the gene matches: 3. This chain's CDR3 is CASSSGTANTEAFF. Here the CDR3 DNA reads TGTGCCAGCAGTTCTGGGACAGCGAACACTGAAGCTTTCTTT.

The genes are TRBV6-5 and TRBJ1-3; D is perhaps TRBD1 (5 bases). Trimming shortened V by 0 bases and J by 0 bases, and 9 bases separated the two germline ends. The CDR3 contains 16 residues. Germline V gives CDR1 MNHEY, CDR2 SVGAGI. This CDR3 is CASSYSRQFSGNTIYF. CDR3 coding DNA: TGTGCCAGCAGTTACTCCAGACAGTTCTCTGGAAACACCATATATTTT.

The sample holds a few counts of this clone. The chain joins TRBV7-2 to TRBJ2-1, with TRBD2 identical over 14 bases. Germline V CDR1 and CDR2: SGHTA, FQGNSA. V was pared by 5 bases and J by 5 bases, with 8 bases of the junction left unmatched. This CDR3 region has 17 residues. The CDR3 sequence: CASSALPGLAGDNEQFF. CDR3 coding DNA: TGTGCCAGCAGCGCACTGCCGGGACTAGCGGGAGACAATGAGCAGTTCTTC.

The chain combines TRBV7-9 with TRBJ2-7, with TRBD1 matching 7 bases. V gave up 2 bases and J gave up 6 bases; unmatched junction bases: 7. The length of the CDR3 is 14 residues. Germline CDR1 SEHNR, CDR2 FQNEAQ (reference sequence). The CDR3 DNA follows: TGTGCCAGCAGCTTAAAACAGGGGAGATCCGAGCAGTACTTC. This sequence encodes CASSLKQGRSEQYF. Combining the CDR3 with reference TRBV7-9 and TRBJ2-7 gives the whole variable domain DTGVSQNPRHKITKRGQNVTFRCDPISEHNRLYWYRQTLGQGPEFLTYFQNEAQLEKSRLLSDRFSAERPKGSFSTLEIQRTEQGDSAMYLCASSLKQGRSEQYFGPGTRLTVT.

The chain has TRBV9 and TRBJ1-6; 10 nucleotides line up with TRBD1. Looked up from germline, CDR1 is SGDLS and CDR2 is YYNGEE. The CDR3 loop spans 15 amino acids. The ends lost 4 bases at V and 10 bases at J; junction bases unmatched: 8. The CDR3 protein is CASSSRPGQGSPLHF. DNA of the CDR3: TGTGCCAGCAGCTCCCGACCGGGACAGGGGTCACCCCTCCACTTT.

There are a few counts of this clone. The chain carries TRBV11-2 and TRBJ2-1; 8 bases are a match to TRBD2. Germline trimming cut 5 bases from V and 4 bases from J; bases unmatched to any gene: 7. The germline gives CDR1 SGHAT, CDR2 FQNNGV. The CDR3 runs to 15 residues. The CDR3 region is CASSRSAGVYNEQFF. CDR3 coding DNA: TGTGCCAGCAGCAGGTCAGCGGGAGTGTACAATGAGCAGTTCTTC.

The CDR3 coding sequence is TGTGCCAGCAGCTTTACAGGCGAGAAAAACATTCAGTACTTC. Protein sequence: CASSFTGEKNIQYF. The gene calls are TRBV11-2 and TRBJ2-4, with D possibly TRBD1 on 5 matching bases. CDR3 length: 14 amino acids. Germline CDR1 SGHAT, CDR2 FQNNGV. Trimming shortened V by 3 bases and J by 4 bases, and 10 bases separated the two germline ends.

This chain uses TRBV9 with TRBJ1-2; D ambiguous. V lost 1 base and J 3 bases, leaving 10 bases between the germline ends. CDR3 size: 14 residues. CDR1 and CDR2 (germline): SGDLS, YYNGEE. Here the CDR3 DNA reads TGTGCCAGCAGCGTAACCCCCACAGACTATGGCTACACCTTC. It translates to CASSVTPTDYGYTF.

In this sample, this clone turned up a few times. V usage is TRBV4-2 and J usage is TRBJ2-1; possibly TRBD1 for D (6 bases). CDR1 is LGHNA, CDR2 YNFKEQ, per germline. V was cut by 3 bases and J by 8 bases, with 23 bases left in between. The CDR3 has 17 amino acids. The chain's CDR3 is CASSHANPQGQGDEQFF. CDR3 nucleotide sequence: TGTGCCAGCAGCCACGCAAATCCCCAGGGGCAGGGCGATGAGCAGTTCTTC.

This clone was recorded many times. The rearrangement uses TRBV18 and TRBJ1-6; D not resolved. V was trimmed by 3 bases and J by 11 bases, leaving 14 bases between them. The CDR3 spans 14 residues. Germline V gives CDR1 KGHSH, CDR2 LQKENI. The CDR3, as DNA: TGTGCCAGCTCACCCGAGCCAGGCGCTGCACCCCTCCACTTT. Its translation: CASSPEPGAAPLHF.